Below, 8 T cell receptor beta chains from the same sample are listed, as sequenced in a study of control samples from healthy donors and cancer patients. TCRdb's table, derived via immunoSEQ multiplex PCR, lists solely in-frame clones and lacks some. Found here are about 95,000 clones, about 89% of them singletons; the top ten hold 0.85% to 1%. Sequencing was performed on blood. The receptors come from a young woman in good health.

V gene TRBV9 combines with J gene TRBJ1-2; TRBD1 aligns across 7 bases. V was clipped by 0 bases and J by 8 bases; unmatched bases: 10. Germline CDR1 SGDLS, CDR2 YYNGEE. The CDR3 totals 15 residues. As DNA, the CDR3 is TGTGCCAGCAGCGTAGCCCCCAGGGGGACGGAAGGCTACACCTTC. Its translation is CASSVAPRGTEGYTF.

The table lists this clone with a count of one. This chain uses TRBV24-1 with TRBJ1-2; TRBD1 matches 7 bases. CDR1 is KGHDR and CDR2 is SFDVKD in the germline V gene. This CDR3 has 15 residues. Losses at the gene ends were 4 bases for V and 0 bases for J; bases not matched to a gene: 4. The CDR3 is CATSDTGDTNYGYTF. The CDR3, as DNA: TGTGCCACCAGTGACACAGGGGATACTAACTATGGCTACACCTTC.

The chain carries TRBV19 and TRBJ2-1, with TRBD2 identical over 9 bases. In germline, CDR1 is LNHDA, CDR2 SQIVND (reference sequence). V trimming: 3 bases; J trimming: 8 bases; junction bases outside the gene matches: 8. There are 15 residues in the CDR3. CDR3 bases: TGTGCCAGTAGTATCTTAGCGGGAGCGGGGGATGAGCAGTTCTTC. It is translated as CASSILAGAGDEQFF.

The V and J genes are TRBV9 and TRBJ2-2, with D uncertain. This CDR3 is 20 amino acids long. V lost 1 base, J lost 0 bases, and 22 bases lay in between. The germline CDR1 and CDR2 sequences are SGDLS and YYNGEE. CDR3 protein: CASSVLPYTGAAANTGELFF. In DNA, the CDR3 is TGTGCCAGCAGCGTACTACCTTACACGGGTGCGGCCGCGAACACCGGGGAGCTGTTTTTT.

The chain links TRBV28 to TRBJ1-2; D is undetermined. The CDR3 is 12 residues long. Germline-derived CDR1 and CDR2 are MDHEN and SYDVKM. V was cut by 6 bases and J by 8 bases, with 13 bases left in between. The CDR3 protein is CASRVRPRGYTF. The CDR3 DNA is TGTGCCAGCAGAGTTAGGCCCCGGGGCTACACCTTC.

The chain couples TRBV12-5 to TRBJ2-1; D not certain. The CDR3 contains 13 residues. The V gene's germline CDR1 is LGHNT and CDR2 FRNRAP. The V end was cut by 0 bases, the J end by 8 bases, with 8 bases between. The CDR3: CASGLVTSYEQFF. The CDR3 bases are TGTGCTAGTGGTTTGGTGACCTCTTATGAGCAGTTCTTC.

Of note for this clone: The junction departs from germline at one end; a sequencing error may be responsible. The J gene is TRBJ1-2, the V gene TRBV18; no clear D. This CDR3 region has 13 residues. Germline loops: CDR1 KGHSH, CDR2 LQKENI. DNA of the CDR3: TGTGCCAGCTCACCACCGGCAGGCGCAGATCCCAACTTC. Encoded protein: CASSPPAGADPNF.

The chain joins TRBV15 to TRBJ2-4; D is uncertain. CDR3 length: 13 amino acids. Germline V gene lookup returns CDR1 LNHNV and CDR2 YYDKDF (reference sequence). V was cut by 3 bases and J by 7 bases, with 10 bases left in between. In DNA, the CDR3 is TGTGCCACCAGCAGCGGGCGATTGAACATTCAGTACTTC. It yields the protein CATSSGRLNIQYF.